The clone carrying this T cell receptor beta chain has just a few counts. Its antigen is unidentified. Trimming cost V 1 base and J 7 bases, with 10 bases left between them. The germline V gene encodes CDR1 MDHEN and CDR2 SYDVKM. CDR3 length: 13 residues. A single record per CDR3 protein comes from TCRdb applying MiXCR to the 5' RACE reads. The sample has a few hundred thousand distinct CDR3 sequences; about 22% are singletons. This sample stems from a study of CD8 T cells in ankylosing spondylitis. Study results and caveats: What seemed typical of ankylosing spondylitis blood was a TCR beta motif built from about eight highly homologous variants.

The V call is TRBV28, the J call TRBJ2-5; D possibly matches TRBD1 or TRBD2 (5 bases each). Sequencing used blood, either unsorted or a sorted T cell fraction (not recorded which). The source of this sequence is a male donor with ankylosing spondylitis. The CDR3 spells CASSLSWGSTQYF. In nucleotides, the CDR3 is TGTGCCAGCAGTTTATCCTGGGGGTCGACCCAGTACTTC.